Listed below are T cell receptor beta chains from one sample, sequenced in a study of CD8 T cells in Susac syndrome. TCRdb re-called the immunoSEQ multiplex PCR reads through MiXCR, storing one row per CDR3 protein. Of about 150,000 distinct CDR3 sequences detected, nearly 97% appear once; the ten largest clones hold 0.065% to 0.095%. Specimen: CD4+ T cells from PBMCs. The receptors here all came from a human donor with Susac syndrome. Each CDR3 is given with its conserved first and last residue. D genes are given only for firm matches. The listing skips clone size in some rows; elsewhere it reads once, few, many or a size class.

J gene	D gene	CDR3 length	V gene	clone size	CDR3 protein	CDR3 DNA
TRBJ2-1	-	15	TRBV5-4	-	CASSLGPGNYNEQFF	TGTGCCAGCAGCTTGGGGCCGGGCAACTACAATGAGCAGTTCTTC
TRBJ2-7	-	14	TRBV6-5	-	CASSLGGVRNEQYF	TGTGCCAGCAGTCTGGGGGGAGTAAGGAACGAGCAGTACTTC
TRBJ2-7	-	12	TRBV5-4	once	CASSTRDYEQYF	TGTGCCAGCAGCACTAGGGACTACGAGCAGTACTTC
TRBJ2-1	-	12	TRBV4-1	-	CASSIQSHEQFF	TGCGCCAGCAGCATACAGAGCCATGAGCAGTTCTTC
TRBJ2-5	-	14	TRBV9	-	CASSGTGTGETQYF	TGTGCCAGCAGCGGCACCGGGACCGGGGAGACCCAGTACTTC
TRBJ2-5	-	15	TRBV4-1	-	CASSQGVSLQETQYF	TGCGCCAGCAGCCAAGGTGTCAGCCTCCAAGAGACCCAGTACTTC
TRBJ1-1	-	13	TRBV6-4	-	CASSVSINTEAFF	TGTGCCAGCAGTGTTTCGATTAACACTGAAGCTTTCTTT
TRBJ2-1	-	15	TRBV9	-	CASSVGHSSYNEQFF	TGTGCCAGCAGCGTAGGCCATAGCTCCTACAATGAGCAGTTCTTC
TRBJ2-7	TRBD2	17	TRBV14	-	CASSHRLLAGVSYEQYF	TGTGCCAGCAGCCACAGATTACTAGCGGGGGTGTCCTACGAGCAGTACTTC
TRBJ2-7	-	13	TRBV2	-	CATQSKVGYEQYF	TGTGCCACCCAATCGAAGGTGGGGTACGAGCAGTACTTC